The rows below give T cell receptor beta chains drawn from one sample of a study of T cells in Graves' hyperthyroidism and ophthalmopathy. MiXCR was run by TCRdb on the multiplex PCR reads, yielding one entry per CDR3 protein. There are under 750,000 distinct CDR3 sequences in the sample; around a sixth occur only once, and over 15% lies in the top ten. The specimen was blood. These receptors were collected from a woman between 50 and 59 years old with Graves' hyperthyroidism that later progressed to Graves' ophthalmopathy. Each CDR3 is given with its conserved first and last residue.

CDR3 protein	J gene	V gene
CASSPGLAENIQYF	TRBJ2-4	TRBV5-1
CSARDLQSLGTLRYF	TRBJ2-5	TRBV20-1
CASSELGPGYGYTF	TRBJ1-2	TRBV6-1
CSAQVTFPNTEAFF	TRBJ1-1	TRBV20-1
CSAREPGGGFTDTQYF	TRBJ2-3	TRBV20-1
CAWSLASNQPQHF	TRBJ1-5	TRBV30
CASGGQSRQGILVAFF	TRBJ1-1	TRBV19
CASSSAKGTDTQYF	TRBJ2-3	TRBV7-8
CASSLAESPEAFF	TRBJ1-1	TRBV5-1
CASSLAVRVYEQYF	TRBJ2-7	TRBV7-2
CASSPPKAVNTEAFF	TRBJ1-1	TRBV12-3/TRBV12-4
CASGGLGGNEQFF	TRBJ2-1	TRBV2
CASRTLVGGPETQYF	TRBJ2-5	TRBV10-2
CSASAGMNNSPLHF	TRBJ1-6	TRBV20-1
CASSIPLETQYF	TRBJ2-5	TRBV7-9
CASSWGDREGTEAFF	TRBJ1-1	TRBV5-8
CASSLGRGALHQPQHF	TRBJ1-5	TRBV10-2